The rows below give T cell receptor beta chains drawn from one sample of a study of early T cells in non-severe SARS-CoV-2 infection. One entry per CDR3 protein results from TCRdb running MiXCR on the 5' RACE reads. Here the sample spans 25,000 to 30,000 distinct CDR3 sequences, 9% to 10% being singletons. Input material: whole blood. All receptors derive from an adult who was a healthcare worker with PCR-confirmed SARS-CoV-2 infection or an uninfected control (not recorded which). The CDR3 runs from the conserved cysteine through the conserved F or W. D genes are given only for firm matches. A row's size may be missing; if present it is once, few, many or a size class.

J: TRBJ2-7; length: 12; V: TRBV18; size: many; D: -; DNA: TGTGCCAGCTCACCAGGAGGGAATGAGCAGTACTTC; CDR3: CASSPGGNEQYF
J: TRBJ2-5; length: 12; V: TRBV11-3; size: -; D: -; DNA: TGTGCCAGCGGCCTGGGGGAAGAGACCCAGTACTTC; CDR3: CASGLGEETQYF
J: TRBJ2-2; length: 14; V: TRBV6-5; size: many; D: -; DNA: TGTGCCAGCACCCCGGGGGCGGTATCCGGGGAGCTGTTTTTT; CDR3: CASTPGAVSGELFF
J: TRBJ2-3; length: 14; V: TRBV7-9; size: few; D: TRBD1; DNA: TGTGCCAGCAGCTATGGACAGGGATCAGATACGCAGTATTTT; CDR3: CASSYGQGSDTQYF
J: TRBJ1-1; length: 13; V: TRBV10-3; size: many; D: -; DNA: TGTGCCATAGGCGGGACAAGGAACACTGAAGCTTTCTTT; CDR3: CAIGGTRNTEAFF
J: TRBJ2-6; length: 15; V: TRBV7-9; size: few; D: -; DNA: TGTGCCAGCAGCTTCGTTACCCCTGGGGCCAACGTCCTGACTTTC; CDR3: CASSFVTPGANVLTF
J: TRBJ2-7; length: 14; V: TRBV11-1; size: -; D: -; DNA: TGTGCCAGCAGTGCCCGAGCCGGGGCCTACGAGCAGTACTTC; CDR3: CASSARAGAYEQYF
J: TRBJ2-1; length: 14; V: TRBV20-1; size: few; D: TRBD1; DNA: TGCAGTGCTGAGGACAGGGGGGCGTCGAATGAGCAGTTCTTC; CDR3: CSAEDRGASNEQFF
J: TRBJ2-7; length: 13; V: TRBV3-1; size: many; D: -; DNA: TGTGCCAGCAGCCAAGTACCTCAGGGAGGGCAGTACTTC; CDR3: CASSQVPQGGQYF
J: TRBJ1-2; length: 12; V: TRBV9; size: -; D: -; DNA: TGTGCCAGCAGCGTAGGGGCAGGTGGCTACACCTTC; CDR3: CASSVGAGGYTF
J: TRBJ1-5; length: 16; V: TRBV24-1; size: many; D: -; DNA: TGTGCCACCAGTGATTTGACAGGCCCGACGGATCAGCCCCAGCATTTT; CDR3: CATSDLTGPTDQPQHF